The clone carrying this T cell receptor beta chain has at least ten counts. The data stem from a study of T cells after yellow fever vaccination. By 5'RACE template switching, TCR cDNA was produced, with a universal primer site and UMIs added in the process. One entry per CDR3 protein, called by TCRdb with MiXCR from the 5' RACE reads. In the table there are around 250,000 distinct CDR3 sequences, about 5.2% of which are singletons. Germline loops: CDR1 LGHNA, CDR2 YSLEER. This CDR3 is built from 15 residues. Between the trimmed V and J ends, which lost 4 bases and 1 base, there was a span of 12 bases.

The TCR sequence derives from a man younger than 35 who received the YFV17D yellow fever vaccine. The sample in question was CD4+ T cells sorted from PBMCs, obtained on the day of the yellow fever booster vaccination. V usage is TRBV4-3 and J usage is TRBJ2-3; no reliable D call. In DNA, the CDR3 is TGCGCCAGCAGCCTGGGCGGAGCGCGCACAGATACGCAGTATTTT. This translates into CASSLGGARTDTQYF.